This T cell receptor (beta chain) was captured in a study of identical twins. Study outcomes and limitations: Where out-of-frame alpha sequences were twin-shared, they showed excess low generation probability. Insertions ran lower in abundant cord blood beta clonotypes, though not in memory repertoires.

Only healthy Caucasians were enrolled as donors. V was clipped by 1 base and J by 4 bases, with 10 bases between them. The CDR3 consists of 14 residues. The germline V gene has CDR1 MGHRA and CDR2 YSYEKL. This clonotype was counted at least ten times. Its antigen is not known. TCRdb used MiXCR to reprocess the 5' RACE reads, holding one entry per CDR3 protein. The data hold about 890,000 distinct CDR3 sequences, with roughly 12% observed a single time. This sample was shared with a second study, whose subject was yellow fever vaccine responses in identical twins. From that paper: The authors reported partly convergent, partly personalized vaccine responses in identical twins.

This TCR was recovered from a woman under 30 in good health. The chain has TRBV4-1 and TRBJ2-5, with D uncertain. Material: PBMCs. The CDR3, as DNA: TGCGCCAGCAGCCAAGCAACCCCCCGAGAGACCCAGTACTTC. Encoded protein: CASSQATPRETQYF.